This TCR beta chain comes out of a study of cytomegalovirus exposure and HLA in healthy donors. Points from the study as a whole: The study dropped some indistinguishable V segments, TRBV6-2 and TRBV6-3 among them. An analysis was carried out later, and it reportedly showed fewer N-insertions in an Asian-associated ancestry cluster than the approximately 680-donor mean. Within the data, a cluster of highly shared sequence variants was likely a sequencing artifact.

With regard to this clone: Its antigen remains unknown.

This CDR3 has 19 residues. Amplification used 60 Vbeta primers and 13 Jbeta primers. How the authors handled the data: In a later analysis, some 10 million of approximately 86 million unique beta chains occurred in at least two donors. Only in-frame clones appear in the TCRdb table, and some are missing; sequencing was by immunoSEQ multiplex PCR. D and trimming were read from the DNA, whereas the V and J calls and clone size are those reported in that table. The specimen's table records approximately 72,000 clones. This chain uses TRBV12-2 with TRBJ1-5. TRBV12-2 is reported as a pseudogene. The specimen was PBMCs. The TCR was taken from a man aged 35 to 55 in good health and CMV-seronegative. The CDR3 sequence: CASRLVPPRPRIGNQPQHF. CDR3 nucleotides: TGTGCAAGTCGCCTTGTCCCCCCTCGCCCGAGAATTGGCAATCAGCCCCAGCATTTT.